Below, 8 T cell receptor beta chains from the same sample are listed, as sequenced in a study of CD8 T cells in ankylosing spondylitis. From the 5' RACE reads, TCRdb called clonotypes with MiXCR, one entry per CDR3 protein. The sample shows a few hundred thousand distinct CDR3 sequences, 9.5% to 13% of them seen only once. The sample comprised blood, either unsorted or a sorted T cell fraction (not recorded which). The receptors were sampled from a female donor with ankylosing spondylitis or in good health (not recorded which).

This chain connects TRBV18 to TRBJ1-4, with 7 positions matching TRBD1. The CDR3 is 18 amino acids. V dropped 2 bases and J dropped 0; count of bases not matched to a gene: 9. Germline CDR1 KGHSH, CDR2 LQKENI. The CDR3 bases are TGTGCCAGCTCACCAGCGGGACAGACTATTGCAACTAATGAAAAACTGTTTTTT. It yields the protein CASSPAGQTIATNEKLFF.

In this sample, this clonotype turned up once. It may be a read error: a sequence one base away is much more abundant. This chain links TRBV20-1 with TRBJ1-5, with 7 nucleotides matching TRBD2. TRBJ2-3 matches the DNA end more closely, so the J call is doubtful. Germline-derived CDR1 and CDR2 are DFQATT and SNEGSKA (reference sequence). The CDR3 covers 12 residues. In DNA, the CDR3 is TGCAGTGGGGGAGGGGCTGGTCAGCCCCAGTATTTT. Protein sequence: CSGGGAGQPQYF.

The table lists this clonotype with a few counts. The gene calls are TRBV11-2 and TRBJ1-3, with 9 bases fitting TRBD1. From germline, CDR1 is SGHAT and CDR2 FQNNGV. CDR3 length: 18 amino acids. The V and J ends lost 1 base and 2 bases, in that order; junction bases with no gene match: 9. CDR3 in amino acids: CASSLVPPGQGAGNTIYF. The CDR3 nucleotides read TGTGCCAGCAGCTTAGTCCCCCCGGGACAGGGAGCTGGAAACACCATATATTTT. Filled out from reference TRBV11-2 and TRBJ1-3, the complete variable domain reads EAGVAQSPRYKIIEKRQSVAFWCNPISGHATLYWYQQILGQGPKLLIQFQNNGVVDDSQLPKDRFSAERLKGVDSTLKIQPAKLEDSAVYLCASSLVPPGQGAGNTIYFGEGSWLTVV.

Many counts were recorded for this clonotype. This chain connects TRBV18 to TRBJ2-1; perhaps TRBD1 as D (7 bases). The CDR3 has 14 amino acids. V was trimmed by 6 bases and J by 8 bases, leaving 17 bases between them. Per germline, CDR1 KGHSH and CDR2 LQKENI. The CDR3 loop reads CASSPQGGPDEQFF. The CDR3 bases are TGTGCCAGCTCCCCGCAGGGGGGTCCAGATGAGCAGTTCTTC.

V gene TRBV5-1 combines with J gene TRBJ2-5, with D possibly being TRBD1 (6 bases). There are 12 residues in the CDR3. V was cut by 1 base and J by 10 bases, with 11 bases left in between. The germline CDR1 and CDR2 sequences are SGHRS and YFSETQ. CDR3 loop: CASSLRDNLQYF. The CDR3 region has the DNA TGCGCCAGCAGCTTGCGGGACAATCTCCAGTACTTC.

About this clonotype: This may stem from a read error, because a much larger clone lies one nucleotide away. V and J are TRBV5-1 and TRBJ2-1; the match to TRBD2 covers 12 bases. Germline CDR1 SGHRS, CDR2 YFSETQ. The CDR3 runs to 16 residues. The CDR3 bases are TGCGCCAGCAGCACGATGACTAGCGGGGGATACAATGAGCAGCTCTTC. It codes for CASSTMTSGGYNEQLF.

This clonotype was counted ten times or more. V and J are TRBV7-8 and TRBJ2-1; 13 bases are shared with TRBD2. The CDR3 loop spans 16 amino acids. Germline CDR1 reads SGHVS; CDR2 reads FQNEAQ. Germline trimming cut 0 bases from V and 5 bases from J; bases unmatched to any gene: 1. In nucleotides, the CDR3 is TGTGCCAGCAGCTTAGCCGGGACTAGCGGGAACAATGAGCAGTTCTTC. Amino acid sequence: CASSLAGTSGNNEQFF.

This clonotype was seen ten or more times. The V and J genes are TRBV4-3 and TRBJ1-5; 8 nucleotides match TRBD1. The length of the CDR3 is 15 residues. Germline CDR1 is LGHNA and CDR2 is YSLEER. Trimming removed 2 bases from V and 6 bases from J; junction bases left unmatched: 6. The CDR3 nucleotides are TGCGCCAGCAGCCAAAACGTGGACAGGGTTCAGCCCCAGCATTTT. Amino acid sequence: CASSQNVDRVQPQHF.